This T cell receptor (beta chain) was sequenced in a study of blood T cell repertoires in COVID-19. Study information: PBMCs, B-cell-depleted T cells, or T cells were the source of the cDNA or gDNA that made up the material.

Generated by immunoSEQ multiplex PCR, the TCRdb table keeps only in-frame clones and is missing some. The sample records approximately 150,000 clones, around 90% being singletons. The V gene's germline CDR1 is SGHNT and CDR2 YYREEE (reference sequence). V gave up 3 bases and J gave up 8 bases; unmatched junction bases: 19. The CDR3 loop spans 17 amino acids. The sequencing sample was made of peripheral blood. The rearrangement joins TRBV5-4 to TRBJ2-7; 8 positions agree with TRBD2. The TCR comes from a man aged 55-75 years with active or convalescent COVID-19. The CDR3 sequence is CASSSNIAGNLRRQQYF. As DNA, the CDR3 is TGTGCCAGCAGCTCCAATATAGCGGGAAACCTGCGTCGGCAGCAGTACTTC.